This T cell receptor (beta chain) appears in the sequencing data of a study of radiation and T cells in renal cell carcinoma. Overall study: Nephrectomy followed 15 Gy stereotactic body radiation by 4 weeks. Study-wide results and caveats: In blood, top tumor clones expanded by 2 weeks, shrinking by 4.

Sequencing was performed with immunoSEQ multiplex PCR; in TCRdb, only in-frame clones are kept and a portion is missing. There are over 120,000 clones in the sample; 70% to 90% occur only once, and more than 10% lies in the top ten. In regard to this clone: The antigen is not known.

As for time point: baseline pretreatment blood. Stated treatment: 15 Gy SBRT to primary tumor, nephrectomy 4 weeks later. Serial blood draws occurred at baseline and 2 and 4 weeks post-SBRT. The tumor was a clear cell renal cell carcinoma. Per the germline V gene, CDR1 is KGHSH and CDR2 is LQKENI. V lost 5 bases to trimming and J lost 6 bases; unmatched junction nucleotides: 10. The CDR3 runs 15 residues. The sample was blood, taken from a patient whose treatment included radiotherapy and nephrectomy. The clonotype comes from a woman aged 45-59 years with renal cell carcinoma. The chain recombines TRBV18 with TRBJ2-1, with 7 bases identical to TRBD1. For the CDR3, the DNA is TGTGCCAGCTCATTCACAGGGGTCGTAAGCAATGAGCAGTTCTTC. Its translation: CASSFTGVVSNEQFF.